This paragraph covers one T cell receptor beta chain sequence. Its matching antigen is unknown. cDNA reverse transcribed from extracted RNA served as the sequencing template. Sequenced by immunoSEQ multiplex PCR; TCRdb stores in-frame clones only, minus some. The sample yields 110,000 or so clones, 55% to 70% seen once. The data stem from a study of CD8+ T cells in alopecia areata. Germline V CDR1 and CDR2: SQVTM, ANQGSEA. The CDR3 runs to 12 residues. V lost 5 bases to trimming and J lost 2 bases, with 10 bases between them. Regarding the study as a whole: Higher clonality and more expanded CD8+ clones appeared in lesional than normal scalp. Resident alphabeta T-cell populations of normal skin are likewise subject to sequencing in scalp samples.

The sequence came from a human donor in good health. What was sequenced was CD4+ T cells sorted from blood. The chain couples TRBV29-1 to TRBJ2-7; a weak D match, TRBD2 (6 bases). In DNA form, the CDR3 reads TGCAGCGTTTCCGGGAGCACCTACGAGCAGTACTTC. It codes for CSVSGSTYEQYF.